The next 18 T cell receptor beta chains were all read from a single sample in a study of blood T cell repertoires in COVID-19. TCRdb keeps only in-frame clones here, not all; method: immunoSEQ multiplex PCR. The repertoire includes about 150,000 clones, about nine tenths of them detected once, and approximately 2.4% sits in the top ten. Sequencing was done on a sample of peripheral blood. Receptors were obtained from a woman aged 70-85 years with acute or convalescent COVID-19.

In this sample, this clone turned up a few times. The V call is TRBV2, the J call TRBJ1-2, with TRBD1 identical over 9 bases. With 2 bases clipped from V and 4 bases from J, the junction kept 11 bases outside the gene matches. Germline V gene sequence: CDR1 SNHLY, CDR2 FYNNEI. CDR3 length equals 17 residues. CDR3 sequence: CASSEKRQGVHSYGYTF. CDR3 nucleotides: TGTGCCAGCAGTGAAAAGAGACAGGGGGTACATAGCTATGGCTACACCTTC. Looking up the rest from reference TRBV2 and TRBJ1-2 gives the full variable domain: EPEVTQTPSHQVTQMGQEVILRCVPISNHLYFYWYRQILGQKVEFLVSFYNNEISEKSEIFDDQFSVERPDGSNFTLKIRSTKLEDSAMYFCASSEKRQGVHSYGYTFGSGTRLTVV.

CDR3 nucleotide sequence: TGTGCCAGCAGCCTGGGACTTTCGAACACTGAAGCTTTCTTT. Protein: CASSLGLSNTEAFF. The rearrangement joins TRBV3-1 (or the pseudogene TRBV3-2) to TRBJ1-1; D is perhaps TRBD1 (5 bases). This CDR3 spans 14 amino acids. Trimming took 4 bases from V and 1 from J, leaving 10 bases between them. The V gene's germline CDR1 is LGHDT and CDR2 YNNKEL (reference sequence).

The chain links TRBV3-1 (or the pseudogene TRBV3-2) to TRBJ2-1; perhaps TRBD1 as D (5 bases). Per the germline V gene, CDR1 is LGHDT and CDR2 is YNNKEL (reference sequence). This CDR3 spans 12 amino acids. V was pared by 7 bases and J by 11 bases, with 15 bases between. This chain's CDR3 is CASNTGTMKQFF. CDR3 coding DNA: TGTGCCAGCAATACAGGCACAATGAAGCAGTTCTTC.

This sequence joins TRBV7-9 and TRBJ1-2, with D possibly being TRBD1 (6 bases). The V gene's germline CDR1 is SEHNR and CDR2 FQNEAQ (reference sequence). The germline V and J ends were trimmed by 5 bases and 2 bases, with 12 bases remaining between them. The CDR3 is 14 amino acids. This CDR3 reads CASSLTTGNYGYTF. CDR3 bases: TGTGCCAGCAGCCTTACCACAGGGAACTATGGCTACACCTTC.

This chain joins TRBV11-2 and TRBJ2-7; 9 bases line up with TRBD1. V was clipped by 5 bases and J by 4 bases; unmatched bases: 3. Germline V CDR1 and CDR2: SGHAT, FQNNGV. CDR3 size: 13 residues. Here the CDR3 DNA reads TGTGCCAGCAGCCCCGGGACAGGGTACGAGCAGTACGTC. Its translation: CASSPGTGYEQYV.

CDR3 nucleotides: TGTGCCAGCTCACCGGGGGCAGGGGGCACTGGAAACACCATATATTTT. Translating gives CASSPGAGGTGNTIYF. The genes are TRBV18 and TRBJ1-3; 8 bases map to TRBD1. J was trimmed by 2 bases and V by 3 bases; bases with no gene match: 6. CDR3 length: 16 residues. Germline CDR1 reads KGHSH; CDR2 reads LQKENI.

The gene calls are TRBV14 and TRBJ1-2; the D is unclear. Trimming pared 1 base from V and 3 bases from J, leaving 6 bases between. The germline gives CDR1 SGHDN, CDR2 FVKESK. The CDR3 is 13 amino acids. As DNA, the CDR3 is TGTGCCAGCAGCCAAGTACTGTACTATGGCTACACCTTC. This codes for CASSQVLYYGYTF.

V is TRBV18 and J is TRBJ1-1; D is possibly TRBD1 (5 bases). V was pared by 2 bases and J by 3 bases, with 13 bases between. Germline-derived CDR1 and CDR2 are KGHSH and LQKENI. The CDR3 extends over 15 amino acids. CDR3 DNA sequence: TGTGCCAGCTCACCATCAAGCAGGGCAGACACTGAAGCTTTCTTT. Protein sequence: CASSPSSRADTEAFF.

The chain has TRBV5-5 and TRBJ2-7; 8 bases fit TRBD2. The CDR3 extends over 19 amino acids. From germline, CDR1 is SGHKS and CDR2 YYEKEE (reference sequence). V dropped 4 bases and J dropped 0; count of bases not matched to a gene: 18. Here the CDR3 DNA reads TGTGCCAGCAGCCCCGACAACGGGGGGGGCCCGTTAGGCTCCTACGAGCAGTACTTC. Its protein is CASSPDNGGGPLGSYEQYF.

This chain joins TRBV2 and TRBJ1-5, with D unresolved. Trimming removed 2 bases at V and 0 bases at J, with 5 bases between. The CDR3 is 14 amino acids. CDR1 and CDR2 from the germline V gene are SNHLY and FYNNEI. In nucleotides, the CDR3 is TGTGCCAGCAGTGAATATTATAGCAATCAGCCCCAGCATTTT. Encoded protein: CASSEYYSNQPQHF.

The chain links TRBV7-6 to TRBJ2-3, with 12 bases matching TRBD2. V was pared by 1 base and J by 2 bases, with 4 bases of the junction left unmatched. Per germline, CDR1 SGHVS and CDR2 FNYEAQ. The length of the CDR3 is 17 residues. DNA of the CDR3: TGTGCCAGCAGCTTAGAGCTAGCGGGGGGGATCACAGATACGCAGTATTTT. This codes for CASSLELAGGITDTQYF.

The chain is built from TRBV13 and TRBJ2-2; TRBD1 matches at 7 bases. CDR1 is PRHDT and CDR2 is FYEKMQ in the germline V gene (reference sequence). With V trimmed by 3 bases and J by 1 base, 2 bases remained unmatched. The CDR3 is 15 amino acids. The CDR3, as DNA: TGTGCCAGCAGCTTGGACAGGAGGAACACCGGGGAGCTGTTTTTT. This sequence encodes CASSLDRRNTGELFF.

The chain combines TRBV6-5 with TRBJ1-5; TRBD1 matches 9 bases. The CDR3 spans 15 residues. The junction had 3 bases not matched to a gene; V was cut back by 4 bases and J by 2 bases. The germline V gene has CDR1 MNHEY and CDR2 SVGAGI. The CDR3: CASSSRQGGNQPQHF. As DNA, the CDR3 is TGTGCCAGCAGTTCCCGACAGGGGGGCAATCAGCCCCAGCATTTT.

The V gene is TRBV29-1, the J gene TRBJ1-4; 8 nucleotides align to TRBD1. The length of the CDR3 is 17 residues. With 6 bases clipped from V and 0 bases from J, the junction kept 12 bases outside the gene matches. The germline gives CDR1 SQVTM, CDR2 ANQGSEA. CDR3 bases: TGCAGCGTCGGGGGGACAGGTGGGGGAACAACTAATGAAAAACTGTTTTTT. Its protein is CSVGGTGGGTTNEKLFF.

The genes are TRBV4-2 and TRBJ2-7, with a possible D match to TRBD2 (6 bases). Between the trimmed V and J ends, which lost 3 bases and 3 bases, there was a span of 15 bases. Germline CDR1 reads LGHNA; CDR2 reads YNFKEQ. The CDR3 runs to 15 residues. The CDR3 here is CASSHYSGTLYEQYF. The CDR3 DNA follows: TGTGCCAGCAGCCACTATAGCGGCACCCTCTACGAGCAGTACTTC.

The chain carries TRBV27 and TRBJ1-4; 7 nucleotides match TRBD1. The germline CDR1 and CDR2 sequences are MNHEY and SMNVEV (reference sequence). Trimming at V came to 4 bases and at J to 3 bases, leaving 5 bases not matched to a gene. CDR3 length: 15 amino acids. CDR3 sequence: CASSSPQGANEKLFF. In DNA form, the CDR3 reads TGTGCCAGCAGTTCTCCCCAGGGGGCTAATGAAAAACTGTTTTTT.

The chain carries TRBV3-1 (or the pseudogene TRBV3-2) and TRBJ2-7, with D unclear. Looked up from germline, CDR1 is LGHDT and CDR2 is YNNKEL (reference sequence). The V gene lost 6 bases and the J gene lost 0 bases, with 9 bases spanning the gap. The CDR3 totals 13 residues. CDR3 in amino acids: CASSLPGSYEQYF. In nucleotides, the CDR3 is TGTGCCAGCAGTTTACCGGGCTCCTACGAGCAGTACTTC.

The chain combines TRBV27 with TRBJ1-2; no definite D call. Trimming left V 3 bases short and J 2 bases short, with 7 bases between. The CDR3 totals 13 residues. Germline CDR1 and CDR2: MNHEY and SMNVEV (reference sequence). DNA of the CDR3: TGTGCCAGCAGTTTTGGGAGAAACTATGGCTACACCTTC. Amino acid sequence: CASSFGRNYGYTF.